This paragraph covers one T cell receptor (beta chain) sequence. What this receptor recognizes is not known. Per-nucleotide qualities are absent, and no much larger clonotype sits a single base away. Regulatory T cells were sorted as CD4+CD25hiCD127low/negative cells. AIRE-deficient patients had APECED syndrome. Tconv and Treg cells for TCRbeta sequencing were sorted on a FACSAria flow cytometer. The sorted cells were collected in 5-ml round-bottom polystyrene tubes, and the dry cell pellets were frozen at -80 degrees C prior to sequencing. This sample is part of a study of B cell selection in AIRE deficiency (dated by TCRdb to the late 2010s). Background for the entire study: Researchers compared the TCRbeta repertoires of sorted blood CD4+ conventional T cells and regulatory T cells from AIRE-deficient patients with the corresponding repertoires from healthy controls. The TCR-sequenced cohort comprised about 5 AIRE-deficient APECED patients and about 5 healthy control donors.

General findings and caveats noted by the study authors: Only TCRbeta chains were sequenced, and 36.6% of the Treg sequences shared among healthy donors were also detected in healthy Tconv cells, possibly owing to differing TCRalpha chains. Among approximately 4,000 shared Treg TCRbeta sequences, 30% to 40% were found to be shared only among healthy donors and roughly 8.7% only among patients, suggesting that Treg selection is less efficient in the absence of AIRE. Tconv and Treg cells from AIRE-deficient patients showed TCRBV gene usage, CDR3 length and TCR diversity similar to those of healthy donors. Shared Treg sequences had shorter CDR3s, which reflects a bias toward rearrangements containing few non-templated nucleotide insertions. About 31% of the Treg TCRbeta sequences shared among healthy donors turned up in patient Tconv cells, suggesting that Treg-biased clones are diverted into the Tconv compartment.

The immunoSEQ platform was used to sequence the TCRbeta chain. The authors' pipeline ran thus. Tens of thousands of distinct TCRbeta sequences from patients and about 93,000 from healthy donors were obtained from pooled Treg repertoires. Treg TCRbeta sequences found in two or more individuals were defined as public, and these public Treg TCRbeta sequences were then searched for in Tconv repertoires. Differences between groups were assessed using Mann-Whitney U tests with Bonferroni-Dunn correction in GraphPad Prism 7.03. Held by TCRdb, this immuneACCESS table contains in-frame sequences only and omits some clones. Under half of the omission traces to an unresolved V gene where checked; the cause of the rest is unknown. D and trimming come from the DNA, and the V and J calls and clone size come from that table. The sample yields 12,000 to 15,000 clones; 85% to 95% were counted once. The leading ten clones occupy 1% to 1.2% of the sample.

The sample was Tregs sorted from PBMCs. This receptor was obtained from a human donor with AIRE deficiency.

The sequenced DNA is TGTGCCAGCAGCCTCCATAGGGGTAGGGTGAGAGGCAATGAGCAGTTCTTC. The translation is CASSLHRGRVRGNEQFF. The rearrangement combines TRBV9 with TRBJ2-1, with TRBD1 perhaps the D gene, on 5 matching bases. The CDR3 holds 17 amino acids from the cysteine to the phenylalanine. Only the CDR3 DNA stays, 51 bases, in frame from base 1. V gives up 4 bases and J gives up 6 bases, and the segment between their germline ends measures 23 bases. As encoded in the germline V gene, CDR1 is SGDLS while CDR2 is YYNGEE.